This T cell receptor (beta chain) was observed in a study of early stage breast cancer tumors. Study at large: Invasive lobular carcinomas made up about 30% of the 12 ER+/PR+/HER2- tumors.

Assay: immunoSEQ multiplex PCR; the TCRdb copy retains only in-frame clones and omits some. The data hold several thousand clones, with roughly three fifths observed a single time. This clone occurred once. Its cognate antigen is unknown. Study-wide results and limits: Most shared enriched TCRB sequences were commonly generated ones.

This CDR3 has 16 amino acids. V trimming: 3 bases; J trimming: 3 bases; junction bases outside the gene matches: 10. Germline V gene sequence: CDR1 SGHRS, CDR2 YFSETQ. The chain carries TRBV5-1 and TRBJ1-1; TRBD1 aligns across 8 bases. The sequence came from a person in their fifties or sixties with breast cancer. Specimen: normal breast tissue next to the tumor. The CDR3 DNA sequence: TGCGCCAGCAGCTCTAGGACAGGGCGGGAGGACACTGAAGCTTTCTTT. It codes for CASSSRTGREDTEAFF.